This T cell receptor beta chain was identified in a study of regulatory T cells in long-lasting Graves disease. This clonotype was counted ten times or more. This CDR3 has 12 residues. Trimming stripped 1 base from V and 9 bases from J, with 7 bases between. Germline assignment: CDR1 LGHDT and CDR2 YNNKEL (reference sequence). HTBI primers from iRepertoire and Arm-PCR of CDR3 regions yielded the TCR beta libraries. TCRdb re-derived calls from the multiplex PCR reads in MiXCR, one entry per CDR3 protein. The sample lists 450,000 to 700,000 distinct CDR3 sequences, about 13% occurring once. Indicated time point: newly diagnosed GD, antithyroid drugs for less than 3 months. The TCR library was prepared using RNA isolated from PBMCs. Graves' disease diagnosis followed American Thyroid Association guidelines. The authors drew about 9 milliliters of peripheral blood into EDTA tubes. The data also belong to a second study, concerning T cells in Graves' hyperthyroidism and ophthalmopathy.

Sample: peripheral blood mononuclear cells (PBMCs), taken at new diagnosis, from a patient treated with antithyroid drugs. This clonotype originated in a man aged 30 to 45 with Graves disease. The V gene is TRBV3-1, the J gene TRBJ2-1, with D unclear. The DNA for the CDR3 is TGTGCCAGCAGCCAAGTGGGAATTGAGCAGTTCTTC. This encodes CASSQVGIEQFF.